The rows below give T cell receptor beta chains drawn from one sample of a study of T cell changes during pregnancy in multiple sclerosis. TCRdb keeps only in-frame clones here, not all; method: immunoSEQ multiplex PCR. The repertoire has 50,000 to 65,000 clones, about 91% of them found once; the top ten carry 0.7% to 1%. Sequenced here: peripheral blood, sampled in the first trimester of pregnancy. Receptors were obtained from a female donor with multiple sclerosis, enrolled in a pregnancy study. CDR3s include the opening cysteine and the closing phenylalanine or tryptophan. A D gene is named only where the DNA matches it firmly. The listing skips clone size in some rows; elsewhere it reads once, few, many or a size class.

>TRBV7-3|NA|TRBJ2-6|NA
CASSSGSSGANVLTF
TGTGCCAGCAGCTCCGGGAGCTCTGGGGCCAACGTCCTGACTTTC
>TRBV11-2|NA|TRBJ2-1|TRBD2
CASSLGLAGGLNEQFF
TGTGCCAGCAGCTTAGGGCTAGCGGGGGGGCTTAATGAGCAGTTCTTC
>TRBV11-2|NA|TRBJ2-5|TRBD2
CASSSSAGAETQYF
TGTGCCAGCAGCTCGTCAGCGGGGGCGGAGACCCAGTACTTC
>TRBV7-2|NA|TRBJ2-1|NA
CASSLNRGNNEQFF
TGTGCCAGCAGCTTGAACCGGGGTAACAATGAGCAGTTCTTC
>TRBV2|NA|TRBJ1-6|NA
CASRRDSPLHF
TGTGCCAGCAGGCGGGATTCACCCCTCCACTTT
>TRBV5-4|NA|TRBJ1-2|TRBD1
CASSSFIRTGNYGYTF
TGTGCCAGCAGCTCCTTCATTAGGACAGGGAACTATGGCTACACCTTC
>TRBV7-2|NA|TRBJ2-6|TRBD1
CASSSRTGGSGANVLTF
TGTGCCAGCAGCTCCCGGACAGGGGGCTCTGGGGCCAACGTCCTGACTTTC
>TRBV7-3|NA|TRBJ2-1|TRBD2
CASSRDLAGGANEQFF
TGTGCCAGCAGCCGCGATTTAGCGGGGGGGGCAAATGAGCAGTTCTTC
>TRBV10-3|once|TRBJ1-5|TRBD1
CASRTGSDQPQHF
TGTGCCAGCCGGACAGGGAGTGATCAGCCCCAGCATTTT
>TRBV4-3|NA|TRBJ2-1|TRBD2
CASSQVGGIYNEQFF
TGCGCCAGCAGCCAAGTCGGGGGGATCTACAATGAGCAGTTCTTC
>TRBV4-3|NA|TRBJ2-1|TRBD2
CASSLGTRANEQFF
TGCGCCAGCAGCCTCGGGACTAGGGCGAATGAGCAGTTCTTC
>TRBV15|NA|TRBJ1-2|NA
CATSRDRANYGYTF
TGTGCCACCAGCAGAGACAGGGCCAACTATGGCTACACCTTC
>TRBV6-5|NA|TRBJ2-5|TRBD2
CASSYGGGAETQYF
TGTGCCAGCAGTTATGGCGGGGGGGCGGAGACCCAGTACTTC
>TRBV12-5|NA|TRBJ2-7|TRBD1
CASAVDRGNEQYF
TGTGCTAGTGCCGTGGACAGGGGAAACGAGCAGTACTTC
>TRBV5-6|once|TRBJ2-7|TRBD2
CASSSGLAGSREYF
TGTGCCAGCAGCTCCGGACTAGCGGGCTCCAGGGAGTACTTC
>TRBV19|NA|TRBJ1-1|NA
CASSTQGKMNTEAFF
TGTGCCAGTAGTACCCAGGGTAAGATGAACACTGAAGCTTTCTTT
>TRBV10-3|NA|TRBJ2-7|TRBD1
CAISGGQGSSYEQYF
TGTGCCATCAGTGGGGGACAGGGGTCGAGCTACGAGCAGTACTTC
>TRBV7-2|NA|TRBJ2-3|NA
CASSLGGGLSTDTQYF
TGTGCCAGCAGCTTAGGCGGGGGCCTTAGCACAGATACGCAGTATTTT
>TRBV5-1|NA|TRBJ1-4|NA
CASSLGPRGAVYEKLFF
TGCGCCAGCAGCTTGGGCCCCCGGGGGGCAGTCTACGAAAAACTGTTTTTT
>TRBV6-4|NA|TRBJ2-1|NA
CASSARSYNEQFF
TGTGCCAGCAGTGCTCGGTCCTACAATGAGCAGTTCTTC
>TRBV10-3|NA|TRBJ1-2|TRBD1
CAIRSPLTGGMGYGYTF
TGTGCCATCAGGAGCCCATTGACAGGGGGGATGGGTTATGGCTACACCTTC
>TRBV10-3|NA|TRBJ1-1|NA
CATTGRDTEAFF
TGTGCCACCACCGGGAGGGACACTGAAGCTTTCTTT
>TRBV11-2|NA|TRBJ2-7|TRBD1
CASSPQGLSYEQYF
TGTGCCAGCAGCCCACAGGGGTTGTCCTACGAGCAGTACTTC
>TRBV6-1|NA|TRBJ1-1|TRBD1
CASSVSSGGTEAFF
TGTGCCAGCAGTGTTAGTTCAGGGGGGACTGAAGCTTTCTTT
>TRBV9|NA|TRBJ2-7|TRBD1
CASSPLTGQGYEQYF
TGTGCCAGCAGCCCTCTTACGGGACAGGGCTACGAGCAGTACTTC
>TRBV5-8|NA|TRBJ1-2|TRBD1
CASSGAVGTGWDYGYTF
TGTGCCAGCAGCGGGGCCGTCGGGACAGGGTGGGACTATGGCTACACCTTC
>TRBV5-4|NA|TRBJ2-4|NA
CASSLGAGHIQYF
TGTGCCAGCAGCTTGGGGGCAGGTCACATTCAGTACTTC
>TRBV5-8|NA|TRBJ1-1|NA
CASSLGNREGGTEAFF
TGTGCCAGCAGCTTAGGGAACAGGGAAGGAGGCACTGAAGCTTTCTTT
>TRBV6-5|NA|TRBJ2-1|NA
CASSYFGSSYNEQFF
TGTGCCAGCAGTTACTTCGGTAGCTCCTACAATGAGCAGTTCTTC
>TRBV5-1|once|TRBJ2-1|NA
CASLPGVESYNEQFF
TGCGCCAGCCTCCCAGGGGTGGAATCCTACAATGAGCAGTTCTTC
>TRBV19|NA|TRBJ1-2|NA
CASSTDRVRTNYGYTF
TGTGCCAGTAGCACGGACAGAGTAAGAACTAACTATGGCTACACCTTC
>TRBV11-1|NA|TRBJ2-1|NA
CASRPVRGPYNEQFF
TGTGCCAGCCGCCCCGTGCGGGGGCCCTACAATGAGCAGTTCTTC
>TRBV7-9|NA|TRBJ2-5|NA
CASSLGQETQYF
TGTGCCAGCAGCTTAGGGCAGGAGACCCAGTACTTC
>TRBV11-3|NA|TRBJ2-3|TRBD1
CASSRTRTGGTKVTDTQYF
TGTGCCAGCAGTCGAACCCGTACAGGGGGCACGAAAGTAACAGATACGCAGTATTTT
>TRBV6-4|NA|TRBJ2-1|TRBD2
CASSDSILAGTTYNEQFF
TGTGCCAGCAGTGACTCGATCCTAGCGGGGACTACCTACAATGAGCAGTTCTTC
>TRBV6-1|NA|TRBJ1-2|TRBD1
CASSEFGGTGGLGYTF
TGTGCCAGCAGTGAATTTGGGGGGACAGGGGGCTTAGGCTACACCTTC
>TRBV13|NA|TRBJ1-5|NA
CASSLGRQPQHF
TGTGCCAGCAGCTTAGGGCGTCAGCCCCAGCATTTT
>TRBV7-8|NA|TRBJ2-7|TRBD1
CASSPRQGSSYEQYF
TGTGCCAGCAGCCCACGACAGGGGAGCTCCTACGAGCAGTACTTC
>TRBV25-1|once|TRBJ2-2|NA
CASSEGSRPSTGELFF
TGTGCCAGCAGTGAAGGCAGCCGCCCTAGCACCGGGGAGCTGTTTTTT
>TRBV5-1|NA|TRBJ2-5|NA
CASSEGGETQYF
TGCGCCAGCAGCGAGGGCGGGGAGACCCAGTACTTC
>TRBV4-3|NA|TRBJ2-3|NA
CASSQDRWLGGPVDTQYF
TGCGCCAGCAGCCAAGATAGATGGCTAGGAGGGCCTGTAGATACGCAGTATTTT
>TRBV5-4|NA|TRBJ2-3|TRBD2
CASSMGGGLDTQYF
TGTGCCAGCAGTATGGGGGGGGGTCTCGATACGCAGTATTTT